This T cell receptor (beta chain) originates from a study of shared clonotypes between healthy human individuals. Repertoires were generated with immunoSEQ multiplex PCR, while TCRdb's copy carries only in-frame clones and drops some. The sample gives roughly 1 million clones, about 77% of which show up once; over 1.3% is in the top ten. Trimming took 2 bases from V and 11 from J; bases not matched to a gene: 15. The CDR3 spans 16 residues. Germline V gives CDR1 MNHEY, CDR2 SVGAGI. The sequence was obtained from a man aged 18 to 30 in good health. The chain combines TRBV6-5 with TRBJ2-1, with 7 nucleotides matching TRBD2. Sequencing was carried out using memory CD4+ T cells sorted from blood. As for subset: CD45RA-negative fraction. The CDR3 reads CASSYHRDYPSRKQFF. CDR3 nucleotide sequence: TGTGCCAGCAGTTACCACCGGGACTATCCCTCCCGGAAGCAGTTCTTC.